This is a list of T cell receptor beta chains from one sample in a study of naive and memory T cell subsets. TCRdb ran MiXCR on the UMI-ligation and nested PCR reads and lists one entry per CDR3 protein. The sample holds about 85,000 distinct CDR3 sequences, roughly 14% seen once. The specimen was central memory CD4+ T cells from blood. These receptors all stem from a human donor in good health. Each CDR3 is given with its conserved first and last residue. A D gene is named only where the DNA matches it firmly. Not all rows give a size; the values are once, few, many and, for expanded clones, a class.

j_call d_call v_call clone_size cdr3_aa cdr3_nt
TRBJ1-1 . TRBV12-3/TRBV12-4 . CASSLNFGNTEAFF TGTGCCAGCAGTTTGAATTTCGGGAACACTGAAGCTTTCTTT
TRBJ1-2 . TRBV11-2 many CASSQGSSPGDGYTF TGTGCCAGCAGCCAAGGATCTTCCCCTGGAGATGGCTACACCTTC
TRBJ2-7 . TRBV28 . CASRAPGAGPYEQYF TGTGCCAGCAGGGCACCGGGAGCGGGCCCCTACGAGCAGTACTTC
TRBJ2-7 . TRBV2 . CASSDGPYEQYF TGTGCCAGCAGTGATGGGCCCTACGAGCAGTACTTC
TRBJ1-4 TRBD1 TRBV4-3 . CASSQERGTGTPTNEKLFF TGCGCCAGCAGCCAAGAAAGGGGGACAGGGACCCCAACTAATGAAAAACTGTTTTTT
TRBJ2-7 . TRBV6-2/TRBV6-3 . CASSSMLLEQYF TGTGCCAGCAGTTCGATGCTCCTCGAGCAGTACTTC
TRBJ2-1 . TRBV20-1 few CSASDRIGAYNEQFF TGCAGTGCTAGTGACAGGATTGGCGCCTACAATGAGCAGTTCTTC
TRBJ2-5 . TRBV20-1 few CSARDPKQETQYF TGCAGTGCTAGAGATCCAAAACAAGAGACCCAGTACTTC
TRBJ2-1 TRBD2 TRBV3-1 . CASSQPDLTSGSRKQFF TGTGCCAGCAGCCAACCTGATCTTACTAGCGGGAGTAGGAAGCAGTTCTTC
TRBJ1-6 TRBD1 TRBV6-5 . CASRQGQGQNSPLHF TGTGCCAGCAGACAGGGACAGGGACAAAATTCACCCCTCCACTTT
TRBJ1-5 . TRBV6-1 . CASSEAFGTTPAQPQHF TGTGCCAGCAGTGAAGCGTTCGGGACAACCCCTGCTCAGCCCCAGCATTTT